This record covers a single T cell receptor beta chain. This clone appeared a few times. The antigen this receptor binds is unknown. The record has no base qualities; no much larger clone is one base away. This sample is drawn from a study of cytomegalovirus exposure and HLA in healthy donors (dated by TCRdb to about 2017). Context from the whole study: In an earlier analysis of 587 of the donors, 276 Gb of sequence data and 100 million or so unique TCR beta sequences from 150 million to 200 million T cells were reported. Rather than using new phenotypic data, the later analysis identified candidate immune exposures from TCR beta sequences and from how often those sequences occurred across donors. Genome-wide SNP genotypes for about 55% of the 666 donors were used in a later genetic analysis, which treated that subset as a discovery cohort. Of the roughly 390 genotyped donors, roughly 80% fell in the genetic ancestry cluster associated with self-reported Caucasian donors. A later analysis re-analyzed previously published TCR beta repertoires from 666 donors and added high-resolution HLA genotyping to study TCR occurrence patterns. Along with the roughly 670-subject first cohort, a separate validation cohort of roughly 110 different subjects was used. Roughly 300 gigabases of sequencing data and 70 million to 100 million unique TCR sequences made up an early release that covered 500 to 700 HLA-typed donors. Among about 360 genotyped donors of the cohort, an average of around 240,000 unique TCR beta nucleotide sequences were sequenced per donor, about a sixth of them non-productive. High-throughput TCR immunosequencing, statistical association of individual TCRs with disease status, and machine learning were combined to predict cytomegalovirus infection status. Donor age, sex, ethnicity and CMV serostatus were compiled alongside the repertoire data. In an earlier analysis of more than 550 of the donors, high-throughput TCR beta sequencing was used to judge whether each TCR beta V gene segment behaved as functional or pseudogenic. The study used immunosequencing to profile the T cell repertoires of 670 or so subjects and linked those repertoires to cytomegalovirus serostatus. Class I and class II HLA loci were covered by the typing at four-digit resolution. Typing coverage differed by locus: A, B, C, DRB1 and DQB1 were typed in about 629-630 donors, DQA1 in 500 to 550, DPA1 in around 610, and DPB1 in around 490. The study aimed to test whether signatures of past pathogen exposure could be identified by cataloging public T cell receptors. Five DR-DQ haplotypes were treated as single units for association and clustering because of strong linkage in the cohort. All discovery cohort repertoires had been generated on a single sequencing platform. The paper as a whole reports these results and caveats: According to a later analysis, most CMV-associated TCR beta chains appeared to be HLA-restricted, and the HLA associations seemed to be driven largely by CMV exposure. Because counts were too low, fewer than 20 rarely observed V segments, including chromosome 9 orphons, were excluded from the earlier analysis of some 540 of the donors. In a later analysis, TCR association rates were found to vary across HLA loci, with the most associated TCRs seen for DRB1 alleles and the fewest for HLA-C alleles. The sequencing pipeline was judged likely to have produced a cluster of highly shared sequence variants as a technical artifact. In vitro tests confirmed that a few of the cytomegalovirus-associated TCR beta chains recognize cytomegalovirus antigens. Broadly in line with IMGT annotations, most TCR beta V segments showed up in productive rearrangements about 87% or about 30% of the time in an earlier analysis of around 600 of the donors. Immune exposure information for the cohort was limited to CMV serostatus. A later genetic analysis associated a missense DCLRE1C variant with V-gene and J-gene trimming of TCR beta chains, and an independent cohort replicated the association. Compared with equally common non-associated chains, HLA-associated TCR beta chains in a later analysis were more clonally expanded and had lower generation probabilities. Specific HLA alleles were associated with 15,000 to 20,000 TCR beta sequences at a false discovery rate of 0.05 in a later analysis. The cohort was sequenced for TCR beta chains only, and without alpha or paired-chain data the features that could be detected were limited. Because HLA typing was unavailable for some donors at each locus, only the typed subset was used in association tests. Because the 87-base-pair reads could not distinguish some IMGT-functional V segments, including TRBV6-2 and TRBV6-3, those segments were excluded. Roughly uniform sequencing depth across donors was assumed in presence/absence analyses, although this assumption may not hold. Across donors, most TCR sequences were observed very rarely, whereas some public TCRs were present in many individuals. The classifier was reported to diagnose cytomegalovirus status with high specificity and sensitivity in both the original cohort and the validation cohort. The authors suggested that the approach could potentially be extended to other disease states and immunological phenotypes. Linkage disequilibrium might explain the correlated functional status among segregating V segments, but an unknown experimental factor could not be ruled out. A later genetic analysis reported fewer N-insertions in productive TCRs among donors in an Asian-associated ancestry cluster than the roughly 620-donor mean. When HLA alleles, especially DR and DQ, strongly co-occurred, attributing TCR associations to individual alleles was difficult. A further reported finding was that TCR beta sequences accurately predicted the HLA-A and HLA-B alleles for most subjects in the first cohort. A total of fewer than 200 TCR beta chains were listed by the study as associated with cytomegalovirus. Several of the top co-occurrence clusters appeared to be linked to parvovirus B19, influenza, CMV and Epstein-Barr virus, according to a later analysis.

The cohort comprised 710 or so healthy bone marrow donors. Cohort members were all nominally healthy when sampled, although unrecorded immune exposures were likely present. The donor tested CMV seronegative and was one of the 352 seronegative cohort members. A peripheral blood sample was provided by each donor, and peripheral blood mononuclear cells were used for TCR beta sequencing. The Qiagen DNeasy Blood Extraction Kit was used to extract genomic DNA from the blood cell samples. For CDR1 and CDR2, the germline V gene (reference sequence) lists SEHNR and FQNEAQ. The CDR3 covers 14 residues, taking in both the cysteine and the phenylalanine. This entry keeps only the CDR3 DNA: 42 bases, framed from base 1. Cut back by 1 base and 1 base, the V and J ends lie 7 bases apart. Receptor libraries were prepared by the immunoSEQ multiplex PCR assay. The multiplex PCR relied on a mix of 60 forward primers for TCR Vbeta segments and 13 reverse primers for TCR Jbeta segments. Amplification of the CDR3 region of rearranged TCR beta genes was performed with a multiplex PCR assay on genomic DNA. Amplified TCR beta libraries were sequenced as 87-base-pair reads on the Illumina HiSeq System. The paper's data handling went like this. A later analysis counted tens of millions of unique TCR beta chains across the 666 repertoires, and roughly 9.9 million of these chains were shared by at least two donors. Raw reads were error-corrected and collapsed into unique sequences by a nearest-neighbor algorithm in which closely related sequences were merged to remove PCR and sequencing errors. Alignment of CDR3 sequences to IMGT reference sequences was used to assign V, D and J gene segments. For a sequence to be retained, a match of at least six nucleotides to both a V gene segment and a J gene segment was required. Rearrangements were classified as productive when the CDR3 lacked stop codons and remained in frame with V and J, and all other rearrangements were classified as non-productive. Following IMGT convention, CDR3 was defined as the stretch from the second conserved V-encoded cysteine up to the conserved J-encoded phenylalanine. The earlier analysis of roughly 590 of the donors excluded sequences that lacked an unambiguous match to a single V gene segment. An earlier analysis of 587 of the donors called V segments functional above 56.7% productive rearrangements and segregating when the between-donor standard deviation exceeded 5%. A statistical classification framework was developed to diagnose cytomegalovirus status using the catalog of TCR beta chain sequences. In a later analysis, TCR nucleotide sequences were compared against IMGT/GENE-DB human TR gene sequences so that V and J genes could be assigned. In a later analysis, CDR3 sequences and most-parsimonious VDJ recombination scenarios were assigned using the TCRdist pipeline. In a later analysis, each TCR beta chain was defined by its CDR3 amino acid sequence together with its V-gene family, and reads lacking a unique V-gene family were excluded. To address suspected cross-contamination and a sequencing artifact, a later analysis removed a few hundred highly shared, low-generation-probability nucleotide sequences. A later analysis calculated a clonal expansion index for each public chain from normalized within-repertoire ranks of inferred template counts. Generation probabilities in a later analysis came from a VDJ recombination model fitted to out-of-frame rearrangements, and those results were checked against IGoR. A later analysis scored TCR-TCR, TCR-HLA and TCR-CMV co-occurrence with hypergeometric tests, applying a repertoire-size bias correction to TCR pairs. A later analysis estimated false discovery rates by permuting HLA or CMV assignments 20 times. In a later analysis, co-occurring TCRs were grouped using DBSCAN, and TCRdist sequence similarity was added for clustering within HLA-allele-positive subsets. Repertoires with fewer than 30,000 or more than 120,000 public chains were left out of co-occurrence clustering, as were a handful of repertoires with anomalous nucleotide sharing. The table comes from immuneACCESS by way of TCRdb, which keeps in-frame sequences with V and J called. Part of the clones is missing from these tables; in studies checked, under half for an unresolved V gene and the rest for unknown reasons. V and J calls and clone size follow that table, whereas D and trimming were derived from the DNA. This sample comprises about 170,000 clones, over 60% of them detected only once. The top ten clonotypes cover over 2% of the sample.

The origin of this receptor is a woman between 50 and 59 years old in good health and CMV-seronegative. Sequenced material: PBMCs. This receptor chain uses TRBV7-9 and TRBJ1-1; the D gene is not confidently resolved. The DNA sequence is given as TGTGCCAGCAGCTTAGTAAGTAGGAACACTGAAGCTTTCTTT. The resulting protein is CASSLVSRNTEAFF.